This entry features one TCR beta chain sequence. These data belong to a study of OX40 agonist ivuxolimab in advanced cancers. Germline V lookup: CDR1 MDHEN, CDR2 SYDVKM. V gave up 6 bases and J gave up 4 bases, with 18 bases separating them. The CDR3 spans 15 residues. TCRdb's table, derived via immunoSEQ multiplex PCR, lists solely in-frame clones and lacks some. The sample lists 25,000 to 40,000 clones, about 89% seen once, with about 25% in the top ten. Drawing of blood for sampling happened at baseline, at cycle 4 day 1, and at cycle 7 day 1. The specimen was CD4+ or CD8+ T cells sorted from blood, collected in a trial of the OX40 agonist ivuxolimab. J is TRBJ1-2 and V is TRBV28; a weak D match, TRBD1 (5 bases). This receptor was taken from an adult with an advanced solid tumor such as melanoma, head and neck, liver or kidney cancer. The chain's CDR3 is CASSQTRGNIYGYTF. CDR3 DNA sequence: TGTGCCAGCAGCCAAACGAGGGGCAACATCTATGGCTACACCTTC.